The source of this TCR beta chain is a study of blood T cell repertoires in COVID-19. Study in general: Sources were T cells, B-cell-depleted T cells, or PBMCs; the material itself was cDNA or gDNA.

Profiled with immunoSEQ multiplex PCR; TCRdb holds only in-frame clones, not every one. The sample shows more than 250,000 clones, nearly 90% of them seen only once. Living in 24 US areas, the participants were between 18 and 89 years of age. Germline-derived CDR1 and CDR2 are SNHLY and FYNNEI. V dropped 4 bases and J dropped 0; count of bases not matched to a gene: 5. The CDR3 sequence is 18 residues long. The clonotype originates from a young woman with acute COVID-19. The sequenced sample consisted of PBMCs or T cells enriched from blood (not recorded which). V gene TRBV2 combines with J gene TRBJ2-6; TRBD2 matches 11 bases. CDR3 in amino acids: CASSGTSGSVSGANVLTF. Here the CDR3 DNA reads TGTGCCAGCAGTGGGACTAGCGGGTCCGTCTCTGGGGCCAACGTCCTGACTTTC.